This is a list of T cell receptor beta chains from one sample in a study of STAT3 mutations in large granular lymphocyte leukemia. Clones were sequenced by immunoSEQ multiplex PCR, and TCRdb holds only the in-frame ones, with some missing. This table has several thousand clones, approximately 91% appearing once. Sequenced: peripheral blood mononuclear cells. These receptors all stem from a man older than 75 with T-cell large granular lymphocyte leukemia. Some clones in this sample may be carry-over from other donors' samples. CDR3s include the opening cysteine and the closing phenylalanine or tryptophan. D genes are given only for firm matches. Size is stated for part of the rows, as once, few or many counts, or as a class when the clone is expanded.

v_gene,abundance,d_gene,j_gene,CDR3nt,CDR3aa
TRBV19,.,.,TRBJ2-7,TGTGCCAGTAGTACAACTACCTACGAGCAGTACTTC,CASSTTTYEQYF
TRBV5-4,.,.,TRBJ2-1,TGTGCCAGCAGCCCCGGTCCCCAGGGGGGGGGTAACTCCTACAATGAGCAGTTCTTC,CASSPGPQGGGNSYNEQFF
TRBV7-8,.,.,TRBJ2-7,TGTGCCAGCAGCTCCCAGGGTATTGGATACGAGCAGTACTTC,CASSSQGIGYEQYF
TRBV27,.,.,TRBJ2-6,TGTGCCAGCAGCTTTATCTCTGGGGCCAACGTCCTGACTTTC,CASSFISGANVLTF
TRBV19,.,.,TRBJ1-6,TGTGCCAGTAACCCCGGGACGAATTCACCCCTCCACTTT,CASNPGTNSPLHF
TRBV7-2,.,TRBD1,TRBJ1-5,TGTGCCAGCAGCTTTGACAGGGGGCCCGAACATTTT,CASSFDRGPEHF
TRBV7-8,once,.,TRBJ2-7,TGTGCCAGCAGCTTAGGGGGTCTGGTTGGGGGCGGCGAGCAGTACTTC,CASSLGGLVGGGEQYF
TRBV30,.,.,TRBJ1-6,TGTGCCTGGAGGAGGGACTCCTATAATTCACCCCTCCACTTT,CAWRRDSYNSPLHF
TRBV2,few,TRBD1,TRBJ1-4,TGTGCCAGCGAAGGACAGGTTAATGAAAAACTGTTTTTT,CASEGQVNEKLFF
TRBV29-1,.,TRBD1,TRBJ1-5,TGCAGCGTCGCCACAGGGGACCTCAATCAGCCCCAGCATTTT,CSVATGDLNQPQHF
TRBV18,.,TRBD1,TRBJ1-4,TGTGCCAGCTCTCCACAGGGGACCGCTAATGAAAAACTGTTTTTT,CASSPQGTANEKLFF
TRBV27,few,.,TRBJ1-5,TGTGCCAGCAGCTCCTACAGGGAGAAGCCCCATCAGCCCCAGCATTTT,CASSSYREKPHQPQHF
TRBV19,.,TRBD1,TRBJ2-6,TGTGCCAGTAGTGACGATACAGGGGCTGGGGCCAACGTCCTGACTTTC,CASSDDTGAGANVLTF
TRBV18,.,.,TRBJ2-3,TGTGCCAGCTCACTCTCCAGGGGCACAGATACGCAGTATTTT,CASSLSRGTDTQYF
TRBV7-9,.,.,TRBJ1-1,TGTGCCAGCAGCTTGCAGGGAACAACGAACACTGAAGCTTTCTTT,CASSLQGTTNTEAFF
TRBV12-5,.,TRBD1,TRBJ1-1,TGTGCTAGTGGTCCCGAGGGGGCGGGATCTGAAGCTTTCTTT,CASGPEGAGSEAFF
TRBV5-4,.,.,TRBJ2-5,TGTGCCAGCATGGGTGATGAAGAGACCCAGTACTTC,CASMGDEETQYF
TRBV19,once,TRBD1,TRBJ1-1,TGTGCCAGTGGGACAGGGCTCTGGGCTTTCTTT,CASGTGLWAFF
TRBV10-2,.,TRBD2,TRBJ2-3,TGCGCCAGCAGTGACGGGGGGGCTAGCACAGATACGCAGTATTTT,CASSDGGASTDTQYF
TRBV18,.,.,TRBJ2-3,TGTGCCAGCTCACCATTGGGAGGGGGGGCCTCATCAGATACGCAGTATTTT,CASSPLGGGASSDTQYF
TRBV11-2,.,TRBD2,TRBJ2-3,TGTGCCAGCAGCAGGGGGACTAGCGGGGGGCTTCGCACAGATACGCAGTATTTT,CASSRGTSGGLRTDTQYF
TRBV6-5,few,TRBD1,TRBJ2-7,TGTGCCAGCAGACCTGGGACAGGGTGGAGATACGAGCAGTACTTC,CASRPGTGWRYEQYF
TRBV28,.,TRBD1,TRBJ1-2,TGTGCCAGCAGCTTCCGGGGACAGGGAAACTATGGCTACACCTTC,CASSFRGQGNYGYTF
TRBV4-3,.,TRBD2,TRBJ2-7,TGCGCCAGCAGCCCCCAGCGGGGGGCGTTCTACGAGCAGTACTTC,CASSPQRGAFYEQYF
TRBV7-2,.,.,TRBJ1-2,TGTGCCAGCAGCTTAGCAGCTACAGCCCGGGACTATGGCTACACCTTC,CASSLAATARDYGYTF
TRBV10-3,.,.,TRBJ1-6,TGTGCCATCAAGGAGGGAGCGGAAAATTCACCCCTCCACTTT,CAIKEGAENSPLHF
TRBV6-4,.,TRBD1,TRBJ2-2,TGTGCCAGGAGGGAGTTCGGGACAGGGAAAACCGGGGAGCTGTTTTTT,CARREFGTGKTGELFF
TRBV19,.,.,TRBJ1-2,TGTGCCAGTAGTGCCCAGGGGATCGGCTATGGCTACACCTTC,CASSAQGIGYGYTF
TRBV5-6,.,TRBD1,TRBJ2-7,TGTGCCAGCAGCCTCAGGGGGTTCGGCGAGCAGTACTTC,CASSLRGFGEQYF
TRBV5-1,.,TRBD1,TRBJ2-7,TGCGCCAGCAGCCCCGGGACAGGGGCCTACGAGCAGTACTTC,CASSPGTGAYEQYF
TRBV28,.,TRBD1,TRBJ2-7,TGTGCCAGCAGTTCCACAGGGGGCGGGTACGAGCAGTACTTC,CASSSTGGGYEQYF
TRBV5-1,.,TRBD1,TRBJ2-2,TGCGCCAGCAGCACGGACAGGGGGCGCATGTTCGGGGAGCTGTTTTTT,CASSTDRGRMFGELFF
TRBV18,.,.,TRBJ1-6,TGTGCCAGCTCACCGCAGGGGACAAATTCACCCCTCCACTTT,CASSPQGTNSPLHF
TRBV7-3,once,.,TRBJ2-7,TGTGCCAGCAGCCCATATCACGGGAACTCCTACGAGCAGTACTTC,CASSPYHGNSYEQYF
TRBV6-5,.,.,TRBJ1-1,TGTGCCAGCATGGTTGGGGGTTGGTACACTGAAGCTTTCTTT,CASMVGGWYTEAFF
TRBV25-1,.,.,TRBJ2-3,TGTGCCAGCAGTGAAGAGGCCCCGTGGACAGATACGCAGTATTTT,CASSEEAPWTDTQYF
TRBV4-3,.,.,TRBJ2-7,TGCGCCAGCAGCCAGAACCTCGGGGCTGCCTACGAGCAGTACTTC,CASSQNLGAAYEQYF
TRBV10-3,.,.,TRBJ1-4,TGTGCCATCAGTGAACGGGAAAAACTGTTTTTT,CAISEREKLFF
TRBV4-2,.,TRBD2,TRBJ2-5,TGTGCCAGCAGCCCGACTAGCGGGGGTTGGGAGACCCAGTACTTC,CASSPTSGGWETQYF
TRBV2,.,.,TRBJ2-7,TGTGCCAGCAGTGTGAGGGGTGAGCAGTACTTC,CASSVRGEQYF
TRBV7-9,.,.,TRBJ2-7,TGTGCCAGCAGCGGTTCAGTTTTGAGCTCCTACGAGCAGTACTTC,CASSGSVLSSYEQYF
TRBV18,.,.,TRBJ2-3,TGTGCCAGCTCACCCGGAGGGGTAGGGGATACGCAGTATTTT,CASSPGGVGDTQYF
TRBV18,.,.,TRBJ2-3,TGTGCCAGCTCACCACCTCAGGGGATGGATACGCAGTATTTT,CASSPPQGMDTQYF
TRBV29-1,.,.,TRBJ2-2,TGCAGCGTGCAAATAGGGGGGGGAGACACCGGGGAGCTGTTTTTT,CSVQIGGGDTGELFF
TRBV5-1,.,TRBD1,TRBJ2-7,TGCGCCAGCAGCTCTTACCGGGACAGCAATTACGAGCAGTACTTC,CASSSYRDSNYEQYF
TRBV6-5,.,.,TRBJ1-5,TGTGCCAGCAGTTACAAATTTGGGGGAGATCAGCCCCAGCATTTT,CASSYKFGGDQPQHF
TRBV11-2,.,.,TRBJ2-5,TGTGCCAGCAGCTTAGCGTGGCAGGGCCAAGAGACCCAGTACTTC,CASSLAWQGQETQYF
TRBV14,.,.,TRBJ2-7,TGTGCCAGCAGCAACTCGGCCCCGGGGGCCGAGCAGTACTTC,CASSNSAPGAEQYF
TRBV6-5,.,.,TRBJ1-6,TGTGCCAGCAGTTACTCGCCGGACGCCTATAATTCACCCCTCCACTTT,CASSYSPDAYNSPLHF
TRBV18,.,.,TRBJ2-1,TGTGCCAGCTCACCGAGTCAAGGAGGGGTGGGCAATGAGCAGTTCTTC,CASSPSQGGVGNEQFF